The rows below give T cell receptor beta chains drawn from one sample of a study of Graves' ophthalmopathy and Graves' hyperthyroidism. MiXCR, applied by TCRdb to the multiplex PCR reads, yields one record per CDR3 protein. The repertoire holds roughly 60,000 distinct CDR3 sequences, with roughly half as singletons. Material for sequencing was peripheral blood. The receptors stem from an adult woman with Graves' ophthalmopathy. The CDR3 runs from the conserved cysteine through the conserved F or W.

v_gene | CDR3aa
TRBV19 | CASSMGLSYGYTF
TRBV15 | CATSGIGPYEQYF
TRBV18 | CASSLNSGEVQYF
TRBV20-1 | CSARPLARAYEQYF
TRBV14 | CASSPLGVNIQYF
TRBV5-4 | CASSREGGGAAFF
TRBV6-5 | CASSPLHF
TRBV6-1 | CASSENIAGLAQFNEQFF
TRBV10-1 | CASSAGRGFTDTQYF
TRBV25-1 | CASGGLAGVSYNEQFF
TRBV2 | CASSPRDRTHDTQYF
TRBV7-9 | CASSSTQATNQLQHF
TRBV6-2/TRBV6-3 | CASSYSYSGANVLTF
TRBV27 | CASSGHTGTEAFF
TRBV6-4 | CASSGGASTDTQYF
TRBV4-2 | CASSQDQLGYNGQFF
TRBV4-3 | CASSQGLAGSYNGQFF
TRBV19 | CASKEGAGTGELFF
TRBV7-6 | CASSSGLNTEAFF
TRBV24-1 | CATSDRQVQETQYF
TRBV2 | CASTKGRYNEQFF
TRBV13 | CASSLPRSGRALDTGELFF
TRBV20-1 | CSARDRQAGVYF
TRBV6-6 | CASSSGTEHYSNQPQHF
TRBV10-3 | CAISFRPGGVNYGYTF
TRBV6-6 | CASTDRYNEQFF
TRBV15 | CATSRDRVGGANTEAFF
TRBV6-2/TRBV6-3 | CASSNDPVRDDEQFF
TRBV10-3 | CAISEGSYNEQFF
TRBV5-3 | CARSFDLAGVDGNEQFF
TRBV25-1 | CASSVDTGTSGSSYNEQFF
TRBV15 | CATSRALPARGYTF
TRBV7-2 | CASSPGQGGELFF
TRBV9 | CATATGTSGTDTQYF
TRBV29-1 | CSVETPGNTIYF
TRBV24-1 | CATSDLESSTPRLF
TRBV15 | CATSRPSEGADEKLFF
TRBV24-1 | CATSDPKTGESYNEQYF
TRBV14 | CASSLPGLAGAYEQYF
TRBV5-1 | CASSPGGDRGQANIGYTF
TRBV19 | CASSSQGNQPQYF
TRBV25-1 | CASSESGGNYEQYF